The source of this T cell receptor beta chain is a study of graft-versus-host responses after intestinal transplantation. Germline trimming cut 3 bases from V and 0 bases from J; bases unmatched to any gene: 7. The CDR3 extends over 16 amino acids. Germline lookup yields CDR1 MDHEN and CDR2 SYDVKM. The protocol was immunoSEQ multiplex PCR, while the TCRdb copy is restricted to in-frame clones and leaves out a portion. The table records roughly 120,000 clones, 90% to 95% of them present only once. Worth noting for this clone: What it binds is unknown.

The origin of this receptor is a human donor who was the organ donor for an intestinal transplant. The sequencing here drew on unstimulated CD8+ T cells sorted from spleen or lymph node cells, taken before transplant. This chain uses TRBV28 with TRBJ1-1; 7 bases are shared with TRBD1. DNA for the CDR3: TGTGCCAGCAGTTTTTTCGGCAGGGGGATGAACACTGAAGCTTTCTTT. This encodes CASSFFGRGMNTEAFF.